The sequence of this T cell receptor (beta chain) was determined in a study of T cell responses to AZD1222 COVID-19 vaccine. Study-wide results and limits: Vaccine-related CD4 TCRs covered spike, predominating at 160-218 and 743-854. Donors skewed white British and female; clonal diversity was possibly underestimated. Repertoires in all cases were sampled only once the peak T cell response had passed. The study found Spike-specific TCR breadth and depth rose after two AZD1222 doses.

About this clone: Its antigen is unidentified.

There are 19 residues in the CDR3. V lost 4 bases, J lost 5 bases, and 18 bases stayed unmatched. The V gene's germline CDR1 is MNHNS and CDR2 SASEGT. Some clones are missing from TCRdb's copy, which holds only in-frame ones; the method was immunoSEQ multiplex PCR. The sample lists roughly 69,000 clones, 75% to 85% occurring once. The source was peripheral blood, collected 28 days after the second AZD1222 dose. This chain links TRBV6-1 with TRBJ2-5; the match to TRBD2 covers 11 bases. The receptor's source is an adult who received the AZD1222 COVID-19 vaccine. CDR3 nucleotide sequence: TGTGCCAGCAGTGCCCTGGGGTCGGCTAGCGGGGGGCCCAAGGAGACCCAGTACTTC. This translates into CASSALGSASGGPKETQYF.